What follows describes a single TCR beta chain. These data come from a study of blood T cell repertoires in COVID-19. Turning to the study itself: From the United States, Italy and Spain came samples of acute and convalescent COVID-19. Nucleic acid was either cDNA or gDNA, and it came from T cells, B-cell-depleted T cells, or PBMCs.

Study processing details: How many nucleated cells were present was estimated from reference gene primer amplification. Sequencing used immunoSEQ multiplex PCR; TCRdb keeps in-frame clones, though not all of them. V and J calls and clone size are copied from that table; D and trimming were computed from the DNA. The sample includes 90,000 to 120,000 clones, more than 75% of them seen just once. The CDR3 has 15 amino acids. With 4 bases removed from V and 3 bases from J, the gap between germline ends came to 17 bases. The V gene's germline CDR1 is SGHDT and CDR2 YYEEEE. The gene calls are TRBV5-6 and TRBJ2-7; tentatively, D is TRBD2 (7 bases). This TCR was sampled from a man in his fifties or sixties with acute or convalescent COVID-19. The sequencing sample was made of peripheral blood. The chain's CDR3 is CASSRGAGADYEQYF. Written as DNA, the CDR3 is TGTGCCAGCAGCCGGGGGGCGGGAGCGGACTACGAGCAGTACTTC.